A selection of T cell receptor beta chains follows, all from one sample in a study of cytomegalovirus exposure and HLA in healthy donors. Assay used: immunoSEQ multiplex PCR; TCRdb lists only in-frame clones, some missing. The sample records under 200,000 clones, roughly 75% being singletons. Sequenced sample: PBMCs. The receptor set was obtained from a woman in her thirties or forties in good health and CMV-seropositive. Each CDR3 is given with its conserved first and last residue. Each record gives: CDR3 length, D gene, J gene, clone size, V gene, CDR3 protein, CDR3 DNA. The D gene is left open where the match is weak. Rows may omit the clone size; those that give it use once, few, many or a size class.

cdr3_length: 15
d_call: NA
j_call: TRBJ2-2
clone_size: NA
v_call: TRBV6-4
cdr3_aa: CASRLSGLGTGELFF
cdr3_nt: TGTGCCAGCCGGTTATCAGGGCTCGGAACCGGGGAGCTGTTTTTT

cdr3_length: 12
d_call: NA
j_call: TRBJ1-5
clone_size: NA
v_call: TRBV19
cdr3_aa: CASRRSNQPQHF
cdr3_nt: TGTGCCAGTAGGCGGAGCAATCAGCCCCAGCATTTT

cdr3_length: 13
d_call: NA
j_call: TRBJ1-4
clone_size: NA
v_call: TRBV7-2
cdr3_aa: CASSLYRGEKLFF
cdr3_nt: TGTGCCAGCAGCTTATATCGGGGTGAAAAACTGTTTTTT

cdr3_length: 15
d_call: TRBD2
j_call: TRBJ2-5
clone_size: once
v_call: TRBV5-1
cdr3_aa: CASSIRLAESRTQYF
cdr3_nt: TGCGCCAGCAGCATCCGACTAGCGGAGAGTAGGACCCAGTACTTC

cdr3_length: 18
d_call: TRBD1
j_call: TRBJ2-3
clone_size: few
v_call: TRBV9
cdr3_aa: CASSVATSTGIRTDTQYF
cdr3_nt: TGTGCCAGCAGCGTAGCCACCTCGACAGGGATACGCACAGATACGCAGTATTTT

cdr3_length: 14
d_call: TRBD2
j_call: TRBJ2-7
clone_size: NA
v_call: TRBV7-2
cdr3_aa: CASSLSGRGYEQYF
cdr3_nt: TGTGCCAGCAGCCTTAGCGGGAGGGGGTACGAGCAGTACTTC

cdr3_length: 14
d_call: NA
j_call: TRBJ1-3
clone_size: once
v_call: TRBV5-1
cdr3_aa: CASSLQERGNTIYF
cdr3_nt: TGCGCCAGCAGCTTGCAAGAGCGAGGAAACACCATATATTTT

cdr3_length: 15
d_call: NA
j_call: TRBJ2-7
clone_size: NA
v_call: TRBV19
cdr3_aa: CASSLTDLGGHEQYF
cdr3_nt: TGTGCCAGTAGTCTAACAGATTTAGGAGGGCACGAGCAGTACTTC

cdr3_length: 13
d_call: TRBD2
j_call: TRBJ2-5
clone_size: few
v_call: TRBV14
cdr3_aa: CASSPGTTETQYF
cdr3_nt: TGTGCCAGCAGCCCCGGGACTACCGAGACCCAGTACTTC

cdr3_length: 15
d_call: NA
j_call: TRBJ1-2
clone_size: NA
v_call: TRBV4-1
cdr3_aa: CASLGGGPDGYGYTF
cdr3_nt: TGCGCCAGCCTGGGGGGGGGACCTGACGGCTATGGCTACACCTTC

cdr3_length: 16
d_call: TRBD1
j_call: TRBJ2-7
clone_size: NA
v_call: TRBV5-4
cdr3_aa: CASSRISPGQGEEQYF
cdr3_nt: TGTGCCAGCAGCCGTATAAGTCCGGGACAGGGCGAAGAGCAGTACTTC

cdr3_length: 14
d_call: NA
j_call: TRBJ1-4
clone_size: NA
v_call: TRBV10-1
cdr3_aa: CASSESDTNEKLFF
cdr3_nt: TGCGCCAGCAGTGAGTCGGACACAAATGAAAAACTGTTTTTT

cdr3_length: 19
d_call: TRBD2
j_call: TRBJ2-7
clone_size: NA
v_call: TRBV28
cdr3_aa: CASSLWGTSGRAWMNEQYF
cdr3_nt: TGTGCCAGCAGTTTATGGGGGACTAGCGGGAGGGCCTGGATGAACGAGCAGTACTTC

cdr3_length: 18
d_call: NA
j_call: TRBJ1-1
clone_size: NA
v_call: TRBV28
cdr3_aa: CASSSHRGGLIGNTEAFF
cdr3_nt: TGTGCCAGCAGTTCCCACCGTGGGGGACTGATAGGGAACACTGAAGCTTTCTTT

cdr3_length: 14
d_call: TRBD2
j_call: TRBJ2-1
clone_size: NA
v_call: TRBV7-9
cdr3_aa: CASSLDGSGSEQFF
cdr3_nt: TGTGCCAGCAGCTTAGACGGGAGCGGGAGTGAGCAGTTCTTC

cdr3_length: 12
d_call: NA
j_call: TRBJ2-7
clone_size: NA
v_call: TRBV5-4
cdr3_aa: CASSLQGREQYF
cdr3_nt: TGTGCCAGCAGCTTACAGGGCCGCGAGCAGTACTTC

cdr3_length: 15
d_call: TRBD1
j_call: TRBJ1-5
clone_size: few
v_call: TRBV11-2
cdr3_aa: CASSFGTGVNQPQHF
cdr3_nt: TGTGCCAGCAGCTTTGGGACAGGGGTAAATCAGCCCCAGCATTTT

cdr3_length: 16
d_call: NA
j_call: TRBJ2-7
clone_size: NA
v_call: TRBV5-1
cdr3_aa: CASSSLSGPNSYEQYF
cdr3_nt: TGCGCCAGCAGCTCCTTAAGCGGGCCTAACTCCTACGAGCAGTACTTC

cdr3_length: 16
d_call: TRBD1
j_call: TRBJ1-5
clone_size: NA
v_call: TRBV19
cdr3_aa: CASSIGTGRSNQPQHF
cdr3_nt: TGTGCCAGTAGTATTGGGACAGGGAGAAGCAATCAGCCCCAGCATTTT

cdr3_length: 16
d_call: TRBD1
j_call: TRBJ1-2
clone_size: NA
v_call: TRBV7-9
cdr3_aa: CASSLAHPGQGGGYTF
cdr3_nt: TGTGCCAGCAGCTTAGCCCATCCGGGACAGGGGGGTGGCTACACCTTC

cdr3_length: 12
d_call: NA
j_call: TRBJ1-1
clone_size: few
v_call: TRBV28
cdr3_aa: CASSLSLAEAFF
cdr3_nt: TGTGCCAGCAGTTTAAGTCTAGCTGAAGCTTTCTTT

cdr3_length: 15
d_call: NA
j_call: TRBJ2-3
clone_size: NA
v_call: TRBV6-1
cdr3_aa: CASSNPGRLPDTQYF
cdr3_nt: TGTGCCAGCAGTAACCCGGGAAGGTTACCAGATACGCAGTATTTT

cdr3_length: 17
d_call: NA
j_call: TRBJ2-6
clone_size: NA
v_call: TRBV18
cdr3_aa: CASSPGAPLSGANVLTF
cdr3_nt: TGTGCCAGCTCACCAGGGGCCCCCCTATCTGGGGCCAACGTCCTGACTTTC

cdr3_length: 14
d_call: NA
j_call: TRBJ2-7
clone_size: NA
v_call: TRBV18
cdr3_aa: CASLARGRGDEQYF
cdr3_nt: TGTGCCAGCTTAGCGAGGGGGCGCGGGGACGAGCAGTACTTC

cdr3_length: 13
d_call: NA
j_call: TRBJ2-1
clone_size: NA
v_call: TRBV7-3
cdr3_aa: CASSSSLTGEQFF
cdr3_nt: TGTGCCAGCAGCTCCAGCCTGACAGGTGAGCAGTTCTTC

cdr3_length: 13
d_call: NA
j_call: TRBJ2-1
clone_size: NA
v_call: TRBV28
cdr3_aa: CASSLLAYNEQFF
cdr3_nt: TGTGCCAGCAGTTTACTAGCCTACAATGAGCAGTTCTTC

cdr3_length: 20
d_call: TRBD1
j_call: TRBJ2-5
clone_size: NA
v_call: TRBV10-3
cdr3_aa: CAISESPLRPQQGSQETQYF
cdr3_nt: TGTGCCATCAGTGAGTCCCCCCTTCGCCCACAACAGGGGAGTCAAGAGACCCAGTACTTC

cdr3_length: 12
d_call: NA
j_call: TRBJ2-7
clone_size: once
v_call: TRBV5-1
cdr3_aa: CASSLVGDEQYF
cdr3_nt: TGCGCCAGCAGCTTAGTGGGAGACGAGCAGTACTTC

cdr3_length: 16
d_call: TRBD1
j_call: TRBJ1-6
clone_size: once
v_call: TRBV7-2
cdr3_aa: CASSTRDRLYNSPLHF
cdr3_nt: TGTGCCAGCAGCACCCGGGACAGACTTTATAATTCACCCCTCCACTTT

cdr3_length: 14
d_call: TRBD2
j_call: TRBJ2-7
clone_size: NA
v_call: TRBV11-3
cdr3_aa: CASSSGGPSSEQYF
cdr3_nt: TGTGCCAGCAGTTCGGGAGGGCCTTCTTCCGAGCAGTACTTC

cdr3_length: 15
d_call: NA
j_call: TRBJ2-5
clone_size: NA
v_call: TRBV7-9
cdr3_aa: CASSSSRDLQETQYF
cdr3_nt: TGTGCCAGCAGCTCCTCCCGAGACTTACAAGAGACCCAGTACTTC

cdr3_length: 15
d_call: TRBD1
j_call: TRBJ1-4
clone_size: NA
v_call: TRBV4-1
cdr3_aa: CASSQVGTGREKLFF
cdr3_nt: TGCGCCAGCAGCCAAGTGGGGACAGGGAGGGAAAAACTGTTTTTT